This entry lists 3 T cell receptor beta chains sequenced from one sample in a study of lymphopenia after photon versus proton radiotherapy (dated by TCRdb to the late 2010s). The receptor library was made with the immunoSEQ multiplex PCR assay. TCRdb holds this immuneACCESS table with in-frame rearrangements only. Some clones are missing; in checked studies, unresolved V genes explain under half, and the rest has no known cause. Within this sample are 52,000 or so clones, with 80% to 95% of them counted one time only. The leading ten clones occupy more than 15% of the sample. Here the sequenced sample was peripheral blood, taken from a patient treated with photon-based radiotherapy. These receptors originate from a middle-aged woman with cholangiocarcinoma.

A few counts support this clone. The DNA for the CDR3 is TGTGCCAGCAGCTTGGAGGCCACCCCTAACTATGGCTACACCTTC. This translates into CASSLEATPNYGYTF. This rearrangement joins TRBV5-6 to TRBJ1-2; D not resolved. The V and J ends lost 0 bases and 0 bases respectively, with 9 bases between them. The germline V gene has CDR1 SGHDT and CDR2 YYEEEE. The CDR3 sequence is 15 residues long.

The chain recombines TRBV15 with TRBJ1-1, with D possibly TRBD1 on 6 matching bases. The CDR3 length is 13 residues. The V end was cut by 7 bases, the J end by 4 bases, with 13 bases between. CDR1 and CDR2 (germline): LNHNV, YYDKDF (reference sequence). The CDR3 loop is CATNREVGTEAFF. CDR3 bases: TGTGCCACCAACAGGGAGGTTGGCACTGAAGCTTTCTTT.

The CDR3 spells CASSYSDGYNEQFF. CDR3 coding DNA: TGTGCCAGCAGTTACTCGGACGGGTACAATGAGCAGTTCTTC. The rearrangement uses TRBV6-5 and TRBJ2-1; D is unclear. This CDR3 has 14 amino acids. CDR1 and CDR2 (germline): MNHEY, SVGAGI. V lost 0 bases and J lost 4, with 7 bases in between.